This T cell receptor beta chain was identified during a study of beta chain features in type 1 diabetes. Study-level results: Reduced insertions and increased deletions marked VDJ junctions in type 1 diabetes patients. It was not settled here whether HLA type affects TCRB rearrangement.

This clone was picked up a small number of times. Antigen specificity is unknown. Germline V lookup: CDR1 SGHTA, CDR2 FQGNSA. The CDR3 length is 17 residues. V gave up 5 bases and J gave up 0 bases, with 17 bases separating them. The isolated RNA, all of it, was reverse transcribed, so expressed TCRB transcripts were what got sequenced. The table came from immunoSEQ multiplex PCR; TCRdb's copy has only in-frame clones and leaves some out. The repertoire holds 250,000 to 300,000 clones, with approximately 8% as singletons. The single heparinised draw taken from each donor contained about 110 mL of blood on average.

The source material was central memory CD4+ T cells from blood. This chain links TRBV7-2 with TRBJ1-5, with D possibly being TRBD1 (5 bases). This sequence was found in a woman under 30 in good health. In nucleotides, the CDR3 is TGTGCCAGCAGCCTACGGGGCGGGCCCTATAGCAATCAGCCCCAGCATTTT. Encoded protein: CASSLRGGPYSNQPQHF.